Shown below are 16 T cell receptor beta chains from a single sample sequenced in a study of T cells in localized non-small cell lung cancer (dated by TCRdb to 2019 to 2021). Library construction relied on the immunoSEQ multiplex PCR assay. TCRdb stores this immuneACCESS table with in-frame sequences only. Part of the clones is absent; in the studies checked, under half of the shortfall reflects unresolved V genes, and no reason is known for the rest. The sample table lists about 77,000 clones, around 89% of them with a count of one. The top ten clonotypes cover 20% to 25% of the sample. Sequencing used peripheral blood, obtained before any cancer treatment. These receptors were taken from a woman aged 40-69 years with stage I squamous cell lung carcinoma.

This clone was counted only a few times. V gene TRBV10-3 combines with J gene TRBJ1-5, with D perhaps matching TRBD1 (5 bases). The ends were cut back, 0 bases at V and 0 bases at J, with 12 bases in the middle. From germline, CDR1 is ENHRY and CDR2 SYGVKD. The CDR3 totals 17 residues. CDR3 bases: TGTGCCATCAGTGAGTCCTGGACACAACTTAGCAATCAGCCCCAGCATTTT. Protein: CAISESWTQLSNQPQHF.

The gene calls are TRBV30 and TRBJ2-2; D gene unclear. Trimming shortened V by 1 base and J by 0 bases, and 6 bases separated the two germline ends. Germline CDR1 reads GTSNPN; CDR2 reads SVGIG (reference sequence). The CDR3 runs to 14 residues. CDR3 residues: CAWSGGTNTGELFF. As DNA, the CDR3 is TGTGCCTGGAGTGGGGGAACGAACACCGGGGAGCTGTTTTTT. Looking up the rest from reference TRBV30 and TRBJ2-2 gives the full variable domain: SQTIHQWPATLVQPVGSPLSLECTVEGTSNPNLYWYRQAAGRGLQLLFYSVGIGQISSEVPQNLSASRPQDRQFILSSKKLLLSDSGFYLCAWSGGTNTGELFFGEGSRLTVL.

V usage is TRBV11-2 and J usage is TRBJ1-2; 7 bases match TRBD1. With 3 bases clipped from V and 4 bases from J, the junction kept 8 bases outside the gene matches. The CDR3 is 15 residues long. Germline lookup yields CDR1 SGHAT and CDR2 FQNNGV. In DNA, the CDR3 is TGTGCCAGCAGCTTCCGAACAGGGGACGGCTATGGCTACACCTTC. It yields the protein CASSFRTGDGYGYTF.

CDR3 in amino acids: CASSLPGARGETQYF. The CDR3 bases are TGCGCCAGCAGCCTCCCCGGGGCCCGGGGGGAGACCCAGTACTTC. The chain is built from TRBV5-1 and TRBJ2-5, with TRBD2 as a possible D gene (6 bases). This CDR3 has 15 amino acids. V lost 4 bases to trimming and J lost 5 bases, with 18 bases between them. Germline V CDR1 and CDR2: SGHRS, YFSETQ.

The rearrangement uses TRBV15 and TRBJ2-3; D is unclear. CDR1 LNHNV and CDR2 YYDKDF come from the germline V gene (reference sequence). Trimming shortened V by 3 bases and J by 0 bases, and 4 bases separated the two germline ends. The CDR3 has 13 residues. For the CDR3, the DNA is TGTGCCACCAGCAGGTCCAGCACAGATACGCAGTATTTT. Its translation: CATSRSSTDTQYF.

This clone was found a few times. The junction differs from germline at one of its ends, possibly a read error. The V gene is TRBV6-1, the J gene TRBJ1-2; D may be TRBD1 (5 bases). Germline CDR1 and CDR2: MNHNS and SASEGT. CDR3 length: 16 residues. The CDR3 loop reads CAISDQGFSPNYGYTF. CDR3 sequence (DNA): TGTGCCATCAGTGATCAGGGCTTTTCCCCTAACTATGGCTACACCTTC.

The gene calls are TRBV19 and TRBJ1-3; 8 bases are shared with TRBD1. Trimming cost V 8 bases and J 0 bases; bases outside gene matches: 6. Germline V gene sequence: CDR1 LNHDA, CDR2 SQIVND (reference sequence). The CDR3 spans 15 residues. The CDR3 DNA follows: TGTGCCAGTGGTCCGGACAGGGACTCTGGAAACACCATATATTTT. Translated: CASGPDRDSGNTIYF.

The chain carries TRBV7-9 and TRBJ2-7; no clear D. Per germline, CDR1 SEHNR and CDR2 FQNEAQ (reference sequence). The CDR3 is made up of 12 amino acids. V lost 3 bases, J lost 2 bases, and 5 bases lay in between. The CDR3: CASSFGTYEQYF. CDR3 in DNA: TGTGCCAGCAGCTTTGGAACCTACGAGCAGTACTTC.

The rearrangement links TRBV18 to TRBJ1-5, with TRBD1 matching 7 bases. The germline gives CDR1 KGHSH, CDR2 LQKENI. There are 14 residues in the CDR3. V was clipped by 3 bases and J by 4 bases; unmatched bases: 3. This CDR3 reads CASSPGQTNQPQHF. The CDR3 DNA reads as TGTGCCAGCTCACCGGGACAGACAAATCAGCCCCAGCATTTT.

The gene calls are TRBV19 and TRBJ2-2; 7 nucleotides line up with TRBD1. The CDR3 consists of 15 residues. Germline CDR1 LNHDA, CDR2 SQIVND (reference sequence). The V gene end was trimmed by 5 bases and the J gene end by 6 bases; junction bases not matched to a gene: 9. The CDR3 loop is CASSDRAYGAGELFF. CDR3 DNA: TGTGCCAGTAGTGACAGGGCCTACGGGGCCGGGGAGCTGTTTTTT. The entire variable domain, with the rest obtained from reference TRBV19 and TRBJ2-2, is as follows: DGGITQSPKYLFRKEGQNVTLSCEQNLNHDAMYWYRQDPGQGLRLIYYSQIVNDFQKGDIAEGYSVSREKKESFPLTVTSAQKNPTAFYLCASSDRAYGAGELFFGEGSRLTVL.

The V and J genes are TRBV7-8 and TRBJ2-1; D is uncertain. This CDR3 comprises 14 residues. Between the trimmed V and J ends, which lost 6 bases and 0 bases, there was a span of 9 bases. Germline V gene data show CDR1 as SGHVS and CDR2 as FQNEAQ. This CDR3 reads CASSPVSSYNEQFF. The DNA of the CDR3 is TGTGCCAGCAGTCCCGTGAGCTCCTACAATGAGCAGTTCTTC.

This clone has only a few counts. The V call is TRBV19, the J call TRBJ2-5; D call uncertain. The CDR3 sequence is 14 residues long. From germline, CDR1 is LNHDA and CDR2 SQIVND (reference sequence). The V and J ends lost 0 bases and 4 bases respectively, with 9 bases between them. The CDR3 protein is CASSIDFQRETQYF. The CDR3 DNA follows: TGTGCCAGTAGTATAGATTTCCAGCGAGAGACCCAGTACTTC.

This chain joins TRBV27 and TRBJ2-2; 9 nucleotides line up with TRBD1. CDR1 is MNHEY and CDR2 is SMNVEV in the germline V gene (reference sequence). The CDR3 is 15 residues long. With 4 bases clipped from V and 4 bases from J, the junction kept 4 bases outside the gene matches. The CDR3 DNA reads TGTGCCAGCAGTTACAGGGGGCGCGGCACCGGGGAGCTGTTTTTT. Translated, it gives CASSYRGRGTGELFF.

CDR3 nucleotide sequence: TGTGCCTGGAGCGTAACAGGGATACTTGAAAAACTGTTTTTT. Its protein product is CAWSVTGILEKLFF. The chain is built from TRBV30 and TRBJ1-4; possibly TRBD1 for D (6 bases). Germline CDR1 GTSNPN, CDR2 SVGIG (reference sequence). The CDR3 sequence is 14 residues long. V lost 3 bases and J 7 bases, leaving 15 bases between the germline ends.

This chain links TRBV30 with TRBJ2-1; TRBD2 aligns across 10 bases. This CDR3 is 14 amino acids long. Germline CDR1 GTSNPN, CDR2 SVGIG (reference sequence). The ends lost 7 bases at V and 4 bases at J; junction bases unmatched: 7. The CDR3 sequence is CASQRGGLYNEQFF. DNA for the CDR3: TGTGCCTCCCAGCGGGGGGGACTGTACAATGAGCAGTTCTTC.

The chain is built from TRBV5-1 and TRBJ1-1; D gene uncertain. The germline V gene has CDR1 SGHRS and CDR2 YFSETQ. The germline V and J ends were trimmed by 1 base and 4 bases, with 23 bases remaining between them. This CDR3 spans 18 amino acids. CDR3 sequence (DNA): TGCGCCAGCAGCTTGCTTGGAAATGTGAGACAATCGGGCACTGAAGCTTTCTTT. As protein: CASSLLGNVRQSGTEAFF.